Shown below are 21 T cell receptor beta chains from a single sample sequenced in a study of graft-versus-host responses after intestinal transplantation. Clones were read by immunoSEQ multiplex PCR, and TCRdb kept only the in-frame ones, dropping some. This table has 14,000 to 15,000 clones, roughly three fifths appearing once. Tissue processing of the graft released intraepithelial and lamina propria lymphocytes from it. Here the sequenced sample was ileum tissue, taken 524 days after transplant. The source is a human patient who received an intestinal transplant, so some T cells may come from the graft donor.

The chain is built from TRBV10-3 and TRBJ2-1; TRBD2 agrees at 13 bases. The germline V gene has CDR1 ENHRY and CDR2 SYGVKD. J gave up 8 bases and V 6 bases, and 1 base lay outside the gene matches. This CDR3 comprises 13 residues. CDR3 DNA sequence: TGTGCCATCAGAGGACTAGCGGGGGATGAGCAGTTCTTC. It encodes CAIRGLAGDEQFF.

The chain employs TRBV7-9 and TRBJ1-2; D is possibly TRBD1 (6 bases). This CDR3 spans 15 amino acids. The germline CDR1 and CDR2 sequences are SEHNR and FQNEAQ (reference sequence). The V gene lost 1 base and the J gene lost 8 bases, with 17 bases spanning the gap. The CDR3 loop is CASSLDKQGSKGYTF. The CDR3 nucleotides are TGTGCCAGCAGCTTAGATAAACAGGGAAGTAAGGGCTACACCTTC.

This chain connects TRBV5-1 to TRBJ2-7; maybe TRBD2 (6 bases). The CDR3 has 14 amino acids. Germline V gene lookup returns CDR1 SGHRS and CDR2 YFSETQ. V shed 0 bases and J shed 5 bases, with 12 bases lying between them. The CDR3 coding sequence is TGCGCCAGCAGCTTGGTTCCAGGGAGGCACGAGCAGTACTTC. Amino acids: CASSLVPGRHEQYF.

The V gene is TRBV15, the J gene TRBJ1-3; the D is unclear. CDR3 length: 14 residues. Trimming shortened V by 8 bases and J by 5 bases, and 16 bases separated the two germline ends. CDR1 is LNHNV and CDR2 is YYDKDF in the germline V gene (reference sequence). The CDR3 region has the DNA TGTGCCACCGGAAGGACTGAAGATCGAAACACCATATATTTT. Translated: CATGRTEDRNTIYF.

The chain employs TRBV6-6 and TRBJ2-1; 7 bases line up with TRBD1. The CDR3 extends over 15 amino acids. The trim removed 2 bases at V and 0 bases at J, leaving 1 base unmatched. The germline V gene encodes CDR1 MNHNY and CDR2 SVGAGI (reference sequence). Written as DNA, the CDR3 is TGTGCCAGCAGTTACGGGGACAGCTCCTACAATGAGCAGTTCTTC. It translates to CASSYGDSSYNEQFF.

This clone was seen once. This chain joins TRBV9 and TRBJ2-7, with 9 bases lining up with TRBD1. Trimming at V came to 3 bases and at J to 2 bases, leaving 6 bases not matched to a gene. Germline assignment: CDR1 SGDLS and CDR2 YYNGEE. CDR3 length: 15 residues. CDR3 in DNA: TGTGCCAGCAGCGCCGGGACAGGGATTGCCTACGAGCAGTACTTC. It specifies CASSAGTGIAYEQYF.

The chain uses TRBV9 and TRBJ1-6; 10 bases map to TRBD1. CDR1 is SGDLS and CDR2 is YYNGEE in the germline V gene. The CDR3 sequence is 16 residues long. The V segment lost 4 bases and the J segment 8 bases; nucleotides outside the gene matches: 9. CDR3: CASSSLGTGEYSPLHF. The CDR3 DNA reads TGTGCCAGCAGCTCCCTAGGGACAGGGGAATATTCACCCCTCCACTTT.

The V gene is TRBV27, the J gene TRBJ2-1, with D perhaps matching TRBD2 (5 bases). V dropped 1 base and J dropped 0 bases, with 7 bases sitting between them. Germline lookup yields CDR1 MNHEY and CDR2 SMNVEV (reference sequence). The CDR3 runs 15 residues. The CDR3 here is CASSLYGDSYNEQFF. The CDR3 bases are TGTGCCAGCAGTTTATACGGGGACTCCTACAATGAGCAGTTCTTC.

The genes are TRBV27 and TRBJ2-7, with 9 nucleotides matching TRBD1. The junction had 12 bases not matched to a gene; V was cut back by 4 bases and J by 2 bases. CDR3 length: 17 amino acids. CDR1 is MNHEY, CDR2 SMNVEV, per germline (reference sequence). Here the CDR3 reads CASSSETGGPLAYEQYF. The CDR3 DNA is TGTGCCAGCAGTTCGGAAACAGGGGGCCCGCTGGCCTACGAGCAGTACTTC.

The CDR3 DNA is TGTGCCAGCAGCCTACTAGCGGGAAGCAAAAACATTCAGTACTTC. This translates into CASSLLAGSKNIQYF. The chain couples TRBV7-2 to TRBJ2-4; the match to TRBD2 covers 10 bases. Germline CDR1 and CDR2: SGHTA and FQGNSA. This CDR3 is 15 amino acids long. Trimming removed 5 bases from V and 3 bases from J; junction bases left unmatched: 4.

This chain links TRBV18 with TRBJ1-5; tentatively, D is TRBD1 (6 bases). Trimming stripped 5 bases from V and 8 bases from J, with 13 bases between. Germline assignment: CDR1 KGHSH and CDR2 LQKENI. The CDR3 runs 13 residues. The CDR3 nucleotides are TGTGCCAGCTCATCGACAGCAGGGGAGCCCCAGCATTTT. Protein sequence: CASSSTAGEPQHF.

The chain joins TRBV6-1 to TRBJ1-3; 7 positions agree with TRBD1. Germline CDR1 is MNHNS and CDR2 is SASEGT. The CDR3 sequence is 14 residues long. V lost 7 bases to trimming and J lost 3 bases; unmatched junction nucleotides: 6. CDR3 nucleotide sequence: TGTGCCAGCATTCAGGGGGGCTTTGGAAACACCATATATTTT. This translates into CASIQGGFGNTIYF.

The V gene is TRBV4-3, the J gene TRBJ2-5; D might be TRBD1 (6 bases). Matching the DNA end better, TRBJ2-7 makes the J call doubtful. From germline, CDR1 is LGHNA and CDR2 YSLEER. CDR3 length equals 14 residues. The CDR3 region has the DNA TGCGCCAGCAGCCAAGAGCTTAGGGGGTACGAGCAGTACTTC. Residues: CASSQELRGYEQYF.

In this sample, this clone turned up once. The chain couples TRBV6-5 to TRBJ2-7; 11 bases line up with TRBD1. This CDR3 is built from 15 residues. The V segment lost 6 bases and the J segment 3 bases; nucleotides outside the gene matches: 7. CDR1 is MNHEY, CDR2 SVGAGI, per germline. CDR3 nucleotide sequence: TGTGCCAGCAGCGAGACCGGGACAGGGGGCTACGAGCAGTACTTC. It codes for CASSETGTGGYEQYF.

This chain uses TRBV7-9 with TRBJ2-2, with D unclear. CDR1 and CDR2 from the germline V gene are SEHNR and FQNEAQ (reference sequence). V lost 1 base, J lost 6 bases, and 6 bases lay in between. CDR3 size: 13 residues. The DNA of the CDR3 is TGTGCCAGCAGCTTAGTGGGCCCCGGGGAGCTGTTTTTT. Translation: CASSLVGPGELFF.

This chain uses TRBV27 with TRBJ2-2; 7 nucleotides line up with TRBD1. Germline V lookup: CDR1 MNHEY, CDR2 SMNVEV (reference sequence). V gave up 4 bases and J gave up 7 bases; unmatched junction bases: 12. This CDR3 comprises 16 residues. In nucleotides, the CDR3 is TGTGCCAGCAGTTCCGCTCAGAGGGACAGTCTCGGGGAGCTGTTTTTT. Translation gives CASSSAQRDSLGELFF.

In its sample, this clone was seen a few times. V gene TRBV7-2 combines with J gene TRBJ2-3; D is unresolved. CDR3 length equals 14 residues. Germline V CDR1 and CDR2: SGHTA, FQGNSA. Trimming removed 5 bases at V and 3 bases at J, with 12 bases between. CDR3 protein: CASSPMHETDTQYF. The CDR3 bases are TGTGCCAGCAGCCCGATGCACGAGACAGATACGCAGTATTTT.

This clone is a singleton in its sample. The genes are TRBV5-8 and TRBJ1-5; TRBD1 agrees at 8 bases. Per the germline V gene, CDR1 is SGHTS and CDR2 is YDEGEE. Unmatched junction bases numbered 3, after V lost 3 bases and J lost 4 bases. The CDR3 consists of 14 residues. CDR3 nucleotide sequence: TGTGCCAGCAGCTATCGGACAGGGAATCAGCCCCAGCATTTT. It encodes CASSYRTGNQPQHF.

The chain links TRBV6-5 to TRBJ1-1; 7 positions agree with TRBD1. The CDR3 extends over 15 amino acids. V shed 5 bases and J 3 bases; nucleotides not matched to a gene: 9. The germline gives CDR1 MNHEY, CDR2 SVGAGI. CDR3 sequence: CASSTTGRRYTEAFF. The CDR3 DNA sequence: TGTGCCAGCAGTACGACAGGGAGGAGGTACACTGAAGCTTTCTTT.

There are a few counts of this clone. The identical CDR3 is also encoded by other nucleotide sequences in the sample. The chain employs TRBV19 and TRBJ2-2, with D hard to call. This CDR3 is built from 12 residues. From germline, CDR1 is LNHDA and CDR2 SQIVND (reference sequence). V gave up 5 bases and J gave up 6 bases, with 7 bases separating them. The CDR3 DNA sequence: TGTGCCAGTAGTCAAGGAGCCGGGGAGCTGTTTTTT. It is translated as CASSQGAGELFF.

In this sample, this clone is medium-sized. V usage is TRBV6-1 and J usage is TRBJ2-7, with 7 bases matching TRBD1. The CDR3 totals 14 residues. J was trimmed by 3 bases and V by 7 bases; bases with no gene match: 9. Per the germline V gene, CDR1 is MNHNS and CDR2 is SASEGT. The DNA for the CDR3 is TGTGCCAGCACCCCCAGGGGGTTGAACTACGAGCAGTACTTC. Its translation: CASTPRGLNYEQYF.